The present entry profiles one T cell receptor (beta chain) with its context. The data were taken from a study of somatic mutations in cytotoxic T cells in rheumatoid arthritis. It was blood donors, roughly 60% female and with a median age of 56 years (range roughly 21-80), who served as healthy controls. This CDR3 is 14 amino acids long. The germline CDR1 and CDR2 sequences are SGHRS and YFSETQ. V lost 2 bases and J 1 base, leaving 8 bases between the germline ends. Here immunoSEQ multiplex PCR was the method, and the copy in TCRdb shows in-frame clones only, minus some. The sample consists of some 12,000 clones, around 86% of them appearing once.

The specimen sequenced was CD8+ T cells sorted from blood. The chain joins TRBV5-1 to TRBJ2-3; D is perhaps TRBD2 (5 bases). This TCR derives from a woman in her sixties in good health. CDR3 in amino acids: CASSFVGGTDTQYF. CDR3 coding DNA: TGCGCCAGCAGCTTCGTCGGGGGCACAGATACGCAGTATTTT.